These 17 T cell receptor beta chains originate from one sample sequenced in a study of shared clonotypes between healthy human individuals. Sequenced by immunoSEQ multiplex PCR; TCRdb stores in-frame clones only, minus some. The data contain around 200,000 clones, roughly 70% of them singletons. The sample consisted of memory CD4+ T cells sorted from blood. Subset: CD45RA-negative fraction. Every receptor here comes from a man under 40 in good health.

The V gene is TRBV11-2, the J gene TRBJ2-7, with unresolved D. The CDR3 spans 15 residues. The V and J ends lost 3 bases and 1 base respectively, with 13 bases between them. Germline-derived CDR1 and CDR2 are SGHAT and FQNNGV. CDR3 region: CASSFHAQISYEQYF. CDR3 in DNA: TGTGCCAGCAGCTTTCATGCACAGATATCCTACGAGCAGTACTTC.

V usage is TRBV2 and J usage is TRBJ2-2; D gene ambiguous. Germline V gene sequence: CDR1 SNHLY, CDR2 FYNNEI. The V and J ends lost 7 bases and 1 base respectively, with 7 bases between them. The length of the CDR3 is 13 residues. In nucleotides, the CDR3 is TGTGCCAGCAATAAAGGGAACACCGGGGAGCTGTTTTTT. Translation gives CASNKGNTGELFF.

On this clone itself: At the DNA level, this CDR3 is encoded by other sequences in the same sample as well. The chain couples TRBV7-2 to TRBJ2-5; 8 nucleotides agree with TRBD2. CDR1 and CDR2 (germline): SGHTA, FQGNSA. The CDR3 is 15 amino acids. V lost 5 bases and J lost 3; bases outside the gene matches: 8. The CDR3 DNA sequence: TGTGCCAGCAGCCCCCCGGGGCGGGGGGAAGAGACCCAGTACTTC. Translating gives CASSPPGRGEETQYF.

The CDR3: CASSVGPRDTEAFF. CDR3 DNA: TGTGCCAGCAGCGTGGGGCCTCGGGACACTGAAGCTTTCTTT. The rearrangement joins TRBV9 to TRBJ1-1, with a tentative D call TRBD1 (5 bases). CDR3 length: 14 residues. V lost 2 bases and J lost 3, with 11 bases in between. Germline V lookup: CDR1 SGDLS, CDR2 YYNGEE. Based on the CDR3 plus reference TRBV9 and TRBJ1-1, the full variable domain is DSGVTQTPKHLITATGQRVTLRCSPRSGDLSVYWYQQSLDQGLQFLIQYYNGEERAKGNILERFSAQQFPDLHSELNLSSLELGDSALYFCASSVGPRDTEAFFGQGTRLTVV.

On this clone: Other DNA sequences in the same sample also yield this CDR3. The J gene is TRBJ2-5, the V gene TRBV29-1, with 9 bases that match TRBD1. The trim removed 0 bases at V and 5 bases at J, leaving 7 bases unmatched. Germline CDR1 reads SQVTM; CDR2 reads ANQGSEA. CDR3 length equals 15 residues. CDR3 sequence reads: CSVEEDRGRSETQYF. The DNA for the CDR3 is TGCAGCGTTGAAGAGGACAGGGGACGCTCCGAGACCCAGTACTTC. Filled out from reference TRBV29-1 and TRBJ2-5, the complete variable domain reads SAVISQKPSRDICQRGTSLTIQCQVDSQVTMMFWYRQQPGQSLTLIATANQGSEATYESGFVIDKFPISRPNLTFSTLTVSNMSPEDSSIYLCSVEEDRGRSETQYFGPGTRLLVL.

V and J are TRBV7-2 and TRBJ2-7; no reliable D call. The CDR3 runs to 13 residues. V was clipped by 0 bases and J by 5 bases, with 8 bases between them. Germline lookup yields CDR1 SGHTA and CDR2 FQGNSA. The CDR3 reads CASSLASTDEQYF. CDR3 DNA: TGTGCCAGCAGCTTAGCGAGCACGGACGAGCAGTACTTC.

The genes are TRBV27 and TRBJ2-7; D might be TRBD1 (6 bases). CDR1 is MNHEY, CDR2 SMNVEV, per germline (reference sequence). The germline V and J ends were trimmed by 4 bases and 3 bases, with 16 bases remaining between them. CDR3 size: 15 residues. CDR3: CASSSQGTRGYEQYF. The CDR3 DNA sequence: TGTGCCAGCAGTTCACAGGGCACAAGAGGCTACGAGCAGTACTTC.

V gene TRBV5-1 combines with J gene TRBJ1-1, with 7 positions matching TRBD1. The CDR3 length is 14 residues. Germline-derived CDR1 and CDR2 are SGHRS and YFSETQ. V lost 2 bases, J lost 1 base, and 2 bases stayed unmatched. In DNA, the CDR3 is TGCGCCAGCAGCTTAAACAGGGGGAACACTGAAGCTTTCTTT. This translates into CASSLNRGNTEAFF.

The chain carries TRBV7-2 and TRBJ2-7; a possible D gene is TRBD2 (6 bases). The CDR3 is 14 amino acids. Trimming removed 6 bases at V and 6 bases at J, with 18 bases between. The germline CDR1 and CDR2 sequences are SGHTA and FQGNSA. As DNA, the CDR3 is TGTGCCAGCAGGGTTAGGAGGGAATCTCCCGAGCAGTACTTC. Protein product: CASRVRRESPEQYF.

For this clone: One base away lies a much larger clone, so this may be a sequencing read error. The same CDR3 can be traced to other DNA sequences in this sample. The chain joins TRBV2 to TRBJ1-5, with D possibly TRBD1 on 5 matching bases. V lost 5 bases and J lost 8, with 16 bases in between. Germline V gives CDR1 SNHLY, CDR2 FYNNEI. This CDR3 is 14 amino acids long. The CDR3 loop is CASSLSGGEEPQHF. The DNA for the CDR3 is TGTGCCAGCAGTTTAAGCGGGGGGGAGGAGCCCCAGCATTTT. The full variable domain, in which reference TRBV2 and TRBJ1-5 provide the parts outside the CDR3, is EPEVTQTPSHQVTQMGQEVILRCVPISNHLYFYWYRQILGQKVEFLVSFYNNEISEKSEIFDDQFSVERPDGSNFTLKIRSTKLEDSAMYFCASSLSGGEEPQHFGDGTRLSIL.

The chain combines TRBV7-9 with TRBJ2-4, with D hard to call. V lost 3 bases and J 5 bases, leaving 8 bases between the germline ends. Germline V gives CDR1 SEHNR, CDR2 FQNEAQ (reference sequence). CDR3 size: 13 residues. CDR3 residues: CASSFGFENIQYF. As DNA, the CDR3 is TGTGCCAGCAGCTTTGGGTTTGAAAACATTCAGTACTTC.

The V gene is TRBV11-2, the J gene TRBJ2-3; D ambiguous. Germline lookup yields CDR1 SGHAT and CDR2 FQNNGV. V dropped 0 bases and J dropped 2 bases, with 3 bases sitting between them. The CDR3 runs to 13 residues. The CDR3 coding sequence is TGTGCCAGCAGCTTAGACCTCACAGATACGCAGTATTTT. This codes for CASSLDLTDTQYF.

This sequence joins TRBV4-3 and TRBJ2-7; 14 nucleotides align to TRBD2. Germline V gene lookup returns CDR1 LGHNA and CDR2 YSLEER. The CDR3 is made up of 21 amino acids. The V segment lost 3 bases and the J segment 3 bases; nucleotides outside the gene matches: 19. CDR3 in amino acids: CASSQASRQGGGLAGGYEQYF. CDR3 in DNA: TGCGCCAGCAGCCAGGCTAGCAGGCAGGGGGGCGGACTAGCGGGAGGCTACGAGCAGTACTTC.

The chain links TRBV28 to TRBJ1-2, with a tentative D call TRBD1 (5 bases). V lost 3 bases to trimming and J lost 2 bases, with 16 bases between them. Germline values: CDR1 MDHEN, CDR2 SYDVKM. CDR3 length: 16 residues. DNA for the CDR3: TGTGCCAGCAGTTTCCCGGGGGTTATTGCCAACTATGGCTACACCTTC. Translation gives CASSFPGVIANYGYTF.

The rearrangement uses TRBV13 and TRBJ2-4; D might be TRBD1 or TRBD2, each matching 5 bases. The CDR3 is made up of 15 amino acids. V was trimmed by 3 bases and J by 3 bases, leaving 12 bases between them. CDR1 and CDR2 from the germline V gene are PRHDT and FYEKMQ (reference sequence). CDR3 amino acids: CASSLTGTGKNIQYF. The CDR3 nucleotides read TGTGCCAGCAGCTTGACCGGGACGGGCAAAAACATTCAGTACTTC. Full variable domain (missing parts from reference TRBV13 and TRBJ2-4): AAGVIQSPRHLIKEKRETATLKCYPIPRHDTVYWYQQGPGQDPQFLISFYEKMQSDKGSIPDRFSAQQFSDYHSELNMSSLELGDSALYFCASSLTGTGKNIQYFGAGTRLSVL.

V gene TRBV9 combines with J gene TRBJ2-2; 11 bases are a match to TRBD2. Germline assignment: CDR1 SGDLS and CDR2 YYNGEE. This CDR3 contains 15 residues. J gave up 4 bases and V 4 bases, and 3 bases lay outside the gene matches. The CDR3 DNA reads as TGTGCCAGCAGCCCTGGGACTAGCGGCACCGGGGAGCTGTTTTTT. This codes for CASSPGTSGTGELFF.

In the case of this clone: Distinct nucleotide sequences in the sample also encode this CDR3. The rearrangement joins TRBV7-9 to TRBJ2-1; maybe TRBD2 (5 bases). Germline V gene sequence: CDR1 SEHNR, CDR2 FQNEAQ (reference sequence). The CDR3 extends over 16 amino acids. The ends were cut back, 0 bases at V and 0 bases at J, with 9 bases in the middle. As DNA, the CDR3 is TGTGCCAGCAGCTTAGCGCTAGCCGGCTCCTACAATGAGCAGTTCTTC. Translated: CASSLALAGSYNEQFF.